The 28 T cell receptor beta chains below come from one sample, sequenced in a study of blood T cell repertoires in COVID-19. Assay used: immunoSEQ multiplex PCR; TCRdb lists only in-frame clones, some missing. The table lists some 240,000 clones, roughly 80% of them singletons. The specimen was peripheral blood. These receptors were taken from an elderly woman with COVID-19, enrolled during active disease.

The chain recombines TRBV7-6 with TRBJ2-2; the D gene is possibly TRBD2 (6 bases). The germline V and J ends were trimmed by 4 bases and 2 bases, with 11 bases remaining between them. CDR1 and CDR2 from the germline V gene are SGHVS and FNYEAQ. The CDR3 totals 15 residues. CDR3 nucleotides: TGTGCCAGCAGCTCCGGAGGGATTAACACCGGGGAGCTGTTTTTT. This encodes CASSSGGINTGELFF.

The rearrangement uses TRBV5-1 and TRBJ1-1, with a possible D match to TRBD1 (5 bases). This CDR3 is 14 amino acids long. Germline V gene data show CDR1 as SGHRS and CDR2 as YFSETQ. The ends were cut back, 5 bases at V and 1 base at J, with 12 bases in the middle. CDR3 amino acids: CASRYPGGNTEAFF. The DNA for the CDR3 is TGCGCCAGCAGATACCCGGGGGGGAACACTGAAGCTTTCTTT.

CDR3 DNA: TGTGCCAGCAGCGGGACAGGGGTTGACAATCAGCCCCAGCATTTT. Amino acid sequence: CASSGTGVDNQPQHF. V usage is TRBV2 and J usage is TRBJ1-5; 10 bases align to TRBD1. Germline CDR1 reads SNHLY; CDR2 reads FYNNEI. The CDR3 contains 15 residues. Losses at the gene ends were 6 bases for V and 3 bases for J; bases not matched to a gene: 5.

This chain joins TRBV14 and TRBJ2-5; 7 bases map to TRBD1. V was pared by 4 bases and J by 2 bases, with 4 bases of the junction left unmatched. This CDR3 is built from 14 residues. Germline V gives CDR1 SGHDN, CDR2 FVKESK. Here the CDR3 reads CASSLRQGQETQYF. CDR3 bases: TGTGCCAGCAGCCTCCGACAGGGACAAGAGACCCAGTACTTC.

This chain joins TRBV7-2 and TRBJ2-1; 8 bases match TRBD2. The length of the CDR3 is 16 residues. From germline, CDR1 is SGHTA and CDR2 FQGNSA. The V and J ends lost 0 bases and 10 bases, in that order; junction bases with no gene match: 11. This chain's CDR3 is CASSLAVTSGLGEQFF. DNA for the CDR3: TGTGCCAGCAGCTTAGCCGTCACTAGCGGCTTAGGGGAGCAGTTCTTC.

The chain has TRBV15 and TRBJ2-3, with a weak D call TRBD1 (5 bases). V lost 8 bases and J lost 2, with 8 bases in between. The length of the CDR3 is 12 residues. CDR1 is LNHNV, CDR2 YYDKDF, per germline (reference sequence). As DNA, the CDR3 is TGTGCCACCTCCAGGGTCACAGATACGCAGTATTTT. The encoded protein is CATSRVTDTQYF.

The table lists this clone with a few counts. J is TRBJ2-7 and V is TRBV6-5; D is uncertain. Germline loops: CDR1 MNHEY, CDR2 SVGAGI. Trimming removed 0 bases from V and 0 bases from J, with 9 bases in between. The CDR3 loop spans 15 amino acids. The DNA for the CDR3 is TGTGCCAGCAGTTACTCGCCGCTTAGCTCCTACGAGCAGTACTTC. Protein sequence: CASSYSPLSSYEQYF.

There are a few counts of this clone. V usage is TRBV6-5 and J usage is TRBJ1-1; 9 positions agree with TRBD1. V trimming: 7 bases; J trimming: 10 bases; junction bases outside the gene matches: 10. CDR3 length equals 13 residues. The germline CDR1 and CDR2 sequences are MNHEY and SVGAGI. The CDR3 DNA reads as TGTGCCAGCAACCCGGGACAGGGCCTGGGAGCTTTCTTT. This gives the protein CASNPGQGLGAFF.

The chain uses TRBV3-1 (or the pseudogene TRBV3-2) and TRBJ1-1; D remains unclear. Trimming pared 1 base from V and 1 base from J, leaving 7 bases between. The CDR3 runs to 14 residues. Germline lookup yields CDR1 LGHDT and CDR2 YNNKEL (reference sequence). This CDR3 reads CASSQVGKNTEAFF. The CDR3 bases are TGTGCCAGCAGCCAAGTCGGGAAGAACACTGAAGCTTTCTTT.

The chain is built from TRBV10-3 and TRBJ1-1; tentatively, D is TRBD1 (5 bases). The germline V gene encodes CDR1 ENHRY and CDR2 SYGVKD. Trimming removed 10 bases at V and 4 bases at J, with 16 bases between. The CDR3 is 13 amino acids. CDR3 nucleotides: TGTGCCACGGCGGGGGGACGGGGCACTGAAGCTTTCTTT. Its protein product is CATAGGRGTEAFF.

The chain employs TRBV5-1 and TRBJ2-2; 9 bases are a match to TRBD2. V gave up 3 bases and J gave up 4 bases; unmatched junction bases: 7. The CDR3 covers 16 residues. Per the germline V gene, CDR1 is SGHRS and CDR2 is YFSETQ. CDR3 coding DNA: TGCGCCAGCAGCTCGTTAGCGGGAGCGGGCACCGGGGAGCTGTTTTTT. It specifies CASSSLAGAGTGELFF.

This clone was seen only once. This chain joins TRBV21-1 and TRBJ2-3; the D call TRBD2 from the table was never checked on the DNA. TRBV21-1 is termed a pseudogene. The CDR3 is made up of 23 amino acids. The CDR3 loop reads CASSINGPGLAERGQFSTDTQYF. In nucleotides, the CDR3 is TGTGCCAGCAGCATAAATGGGCCGGGACTAGCGGAGCGCGGGCAGTTTAGCACAGATACGCAGTATTTT.

The rearrangement uses TRBV7-2 and TRBJ2-1; 8 positions match TRBD2. The CDR3 consists of 15 residues. After removal of 2 bases from V and 7 bases from J, the junction contained 7 bases not matched to a gene. CDR1 SGHTA and CDR2 FQGNSA come from the germline V gene. The DNA of the CDR3 is TGTGCCAGCAGCTTATCGGGACTAGGGGAGAATGAGCAGTTCTTC. Translation: CASSLSGLGENEQFF.

This chain links TRBV19 with TRBJ1-3; TRBD1 aligns across 8 bases. Unmatched junction bases numbered 4, after V lost 9 bases and J lost 0 bases. The CDR3 is made up of 14 amino acids. Germline V gene lookup returns CDR1 LNHDA and CDR2 SQIVND (reference sequence). The chain's CDR3 is CASIQGGSGNTIYF. The CDR3 DNA sequence: TGTGCCAGCATACAGGGGGGCTCTGGAAACACCATATATTTT.

The J gene is TRBJ1-2, the V gene TRBV3-1 (or the pseudogene TRBV3-2); perhaps TRBD1 as D (6 bases). The V end was cut by 1 base, the J end by 8 bases, with 14 bases between. This CDR3 comprises 14 residues. Germline V gene data show CDR1 as LGHDT and CDR2 as YNNKEL (reference sequence). CDR3 region: CASSQVKGGDGYTF. The CDR3 bases are TGTGCCAGCAGCCAAGTGAAAGGGGGGGACGGCTACACCTTC.

The chain joins TRBV27 to TRBJ1-2; a weak D match, TRBD1 (6 bases). CDR3 length: 13 residues. Per the germline V gene, CDR1 is MNHEY and CDR2 is SMNVEV (reference sequence). V lost 4 bases and J 2 bases, leaving 8 bases between the germline ends. For the CDR3, the DNA is TGTGCCAGCAGTTCCACAGGGAACTATGGCTACACCTTC. As protein: CASSSTGNYGYTF.

A single count supports this clone. This chain uses TRBV27 with TRBJ1-4; tentative D call: TRBD1 (5 bases). The V gene lost 1 base and the J gene lost 13 bases, with 19 bases spanning the gap. The CDR3 spans 15 residues. Germline values: CDR1 MNHEY, CDR2 SMNVEV (reference sequence). CDR3 loop: CASSLWTGGERRLFF. CDR3 DNA: TGTGCCAGCAGTTTATGGACCGGGGGAGAAAGGAGACTGTTTTTT. The whole variable domain, filled in from reference TRBV27 and TRBJ1-4, reads EAQVTQNPRYLITVTGKKLTVTCSQNMNHEYMSWYRQDPGLGLRQIYYSMNVEVTDKGDVPEGYKVSRKEKRNFPLILESPSPNQTSLYFCASSLWTGGERRLFFGSGTQLSVL.

This chain links TRBV12-3 or TRBV12-4 with TRBJ2-5; the match to TRBD2 covers 12 bases. This CDR3 has 13 amino acids. The J segment lost 5 bases and the V segment lost 6 bases, leaving 1 base of the junction unmatched. The CDR3, as DNA: TGTGCCAGCAGACTAGCGGGGGGTGAGACCCAGTACTTC. Amino acid sequence: CASRLAGGETQYF.

A single count supports this clone. The chain links TRBV15 to TRBJ2-7; TRBD2 aligns across 7 bases. Germline lookup yields CDR1 LNHNV and CDR2 YYDKDF (reference sequence). The junction had 11 bases not matched to a gene; V was cut back by 8 bases and J by 7 bases. CDR3 length: 13 amino acids. Here the CDR3 DNA reads TGTGCCACCGGGGAGGGGTCCCTTCGGGAGCAGTACTTC. It specifies CATGEGSLREQYF.

This rearrangement joins TRBV3-1 (or the pseudogene TRBV3-2) to TRBJ1-2, with 9 bases fitting TRBD1. The length of the CDR3 is 16 residues. Germline V gene sequence: CDR1 LGHDT, CDR2 YNNKEL (reference sequence). Germline trimming cut 3 bases from V and 3 bases from J; bases unmatched to any gene: 8. The CDR3 DNA reads as TGTGCCAGCAGCCAGGGTACAGGGGGCCTCTACTATGGCTACACCTTC. This sequence encodes CASSQGTGGLYYGYTF.

The chain uses TRBV7-6 and TRBJ1-1, with a tentative D call TRBD1 (6 bases). CDR3 length: 15 residues. Germline V gene lookup returns CDR1 SGHVS and CDR2 FNYEAQ. Trimming removed 5 bases at V and 0 bases at J, with 13 bases between. CDR3 bases: TGTGCCAGCAGCCAAGGGGGGGTGATGAACACTGAAGCTTTCTTT. Amino acids: CASSQGGVMNTEAFF.

The chain is built from TRBV4-3 and TRBJ1-3, with D hard to call. V lost 0 bases, J lost 4 bases, and 10 bases lay in between. Germline-derived CDR1 and CDR2 are LGHNA and YSLEER. The CDR3 is made up of 15 amino acids. CDR3 coding DNA: TGCGCCAGCAGCCAAGAGGAGGGAATCGGAAACACCATATATTTT. Protein: CASSQEEGIGNTIYF.

J is TRBJ2-1 and V is TRBV19; TRBD2 aligns across 8 bases. Germline loops: CDR1 LNHDA, CDR2 SQIVND (reference sequence). The CDR3 is 13 residues long. The trim removed 2 bases at V and 12 bases at J, leaving 6 bases unmatched. The CDR3 coding sequence is TGTGCCAGTAGTATAAGGAGCGGGAGTCGGCAGTTCTTC. Translating it yields CASSIRSGSRQFF.

This clone was observed a single time. The chain couples TRBV19 to TRBJ2-6, with TRBD1 matching over 8 bases. CDR3 size: 16 residues. V was clipped by 1 base and J by 2 bases; unmatched bases: 1. Germline values: CDR1 LNHDA, CDR2 SQIVND (reference sequence). The CDR3 nucleotides are TGTGCCAGTAGTATAGGGACAGGGACTGGGGCCAACGTCCTGACTTTC. Translating it yields CASSIGTGTGANVLTF. The entire variable domain, with the rest obtained from reference TRBV19 and TRBJ2-6, is as follows: DGGITQSPKYLFRKEGQNVTLSCEQNLNHDAMYWYRQDPGQGLRLIYYSQIVNDFQKGDIAEGYSVSREKKESFPLTVTSAQKNPTAFYLCASSIGTGTGANVLTFGAGSRLTVL.

This sequence joins TRBV5-1 and TRBJ2-2; the match to TRBD2 covers 7 bases. The CDR3 is 14 amino acids. Per germline, CDR1 SGHRS and CDR2 YFSETQ. Trimming at V came to 2 bases and at J to 7 bases, leaving 5 bases not matched to a gene. CDR3 bases: TGCGCCAGCAGCTTCGTGGCGGGAGTCGGGGAGCTGTTTTTT. Translating it yields CASSFVAGVGELFF. Full variable domain (rest looked up from reference TRBV5-1 and TRBJ2-2): KAGVTQTPRYLIKTRGQQVTLSCSPISGHRSVSWYQQTPGQGLQFLFEYFSETQRNKGNFPGRFSGRQFSNSRSEMNVSTLELGDSALYLCASSFVAGVGELFFGEGSRLTVL.

The J gene is TRBJ2-6, the V gene TRBV10-3; 12 bases agree with TRBD1. The CDR3 contains 15 residues. The germline gives CDR1 ENHRY, CDR2 SYGVKD. V shed 10 bases, J shed 4 bases, and the junction held 5 bases outside the gene matches. The CDR3 spells CATRDRGRGANVLTF. The CDR3 DNA sequence: TGTGCCACCAGGGACAGGGGGCGCGGGGCCAACGTCCTGACTTTC.

This rearrangement joins TRBV2 to TRBJ1-1; D is unclear. The CDR3 spans 13 residues. Between the trimmed V and J ends, which lost 3 bases and 4 bases, there was a span of 9 bases. Germline V gene data show CDR1 as SNHLY and CDR2 as FYNNEI. CDR3 sequence reads: CASSDQQTTEAFF. Written as DNA, the CDR3 is TGTGCCAGCAGTGATCAACAGACCACTGAAGCTTTCTTT.

The V and J genes are TRBV3-1 (or the pseudogene TRBV3-2) and TRBJ2-5, with 9 nucleotides matching TRBD1. The CDR3 is 14 amino acids. Germline CDR1 and CDR2: LGHDT and YNNKEL (reference sequence). After removal of 3 bases from V and 4 bases from J, the junction contained 3 bases not matched to a gene. In nucleotides, the CDR3 is TGTGCCAGCAGCCAGAGACAGGGGGGAGAGACCCAGTACTTC. This translates into CASSQRQGGETQYF.